One T cell receptor (beta chain) is described in this entry. This record belongs to a study of blood T cells in healthy people across ages. Together with a sample-barcoded 5' primer, a J-beta primer mix was included in a second PCR lasting about 7 to 12 cycles. One entry per CDR3 protein results from TCRdb running MiXCR on the 5' RACE reads. This table has some 700,000 distinct CDR3 sequences, about 40% appearing once. Germline V lookup: CDR1 WNHNN, CDR2 SYGVQD (reference sequence). The CDR3 is made up of 13 amino acids. V shed 0 bases and J shed 6 bases, with 8 bases lying between them. The gene calls are TRBV10-1 and TRBJ1-2, with D uncertain. Material for sequencing was blood. The sequence derives from a woman in her sixties in good health. The CDR3: CASSESGGNGYTF. The CDR3 coding sequence is TGCGCCAGCAGTGAGTCAGGTGGGAATGGCTACACCTTC.